What follows is one TCR beta chain and its context. A lack of ophthalmopathy progression within 18 months defined stable Graves' hyperthyroidism. The record originates from a study of T cells in Graves' hyperthyroidism and ophthalmopathy. CDR3 length: 18 amino acids. Trimming shortened V by 6 bases and J by 1 base, and 19 bases separated the two germline ends. The germline CDR1 and CDR2 sequences are SGHTA and FQGNSA. RNA transcripts yielded amplified TCR beta CDR3 regions. Initially, a first-round RT-PCR of the TCR CDR3 employed the HTBI primer set. TCRdb itself ran the multiplex PCR reads through MiXCR, one entry per CDR3 protein. Of a few hundred thousand distinct CDR3 sequences listed, about an eighth are singletons.

This receptor was obtained from a woman in her late teens or twenties with Graves' hyperthyroidism. Sequenced material: blood. This chain uses TRBV7-2 with TRBJ2-6; a weak D match, TRBD1 (7 bases). CDR3: CASRRDSVLLSGANVLTF. CDR3 coding DNA: TGTGCCAGCAGGCGGGACAGTGTTCTTCTATCTGGGGCCAACGTCCTGACTTTC.